Listed below are T cell receptor beta chains from one sample, sequenced in a study of response to subunit inactivated influenza vaccine. TCRdb recomputed calls from the RT-PCR reads with MiXCR, one row per CDR3 protein. The sample shows hundreds of thousands of distinct CDR3 sequences, 7.6% of them seen only once. The input for sequencing was PBMCs from blood, taken roughly 24 months after vaccination. Every receptor here comes from a man between 50 and 69 years old who received an inactivated influenza vaccine. Both conserved end residues are part of each CDR3. Fields, in order: CDR3 DNA, CDR3 protein, J gene, D gene, clone size, CDR3 length, V gene. D genes are given only for firm matches. Size tells how often a clone was seen (once, few, many) or the class of an expanded clone, and some rows leave it out.

CDR3 DNA: TGTGCCAGCACCCCCGGGGGAGGCGAAGCTTTCTTT; CDR3 protein: CASTPGGGEAFF; J gene: TRBJ1-1; D gene: .; clone size: .; CDR3 length: 12; V gene: TRBV3-1
CDR3 DNA: TGTGCCAGCACCCAGGGTGTGCGCTCTTCAGAGACCCAGTACTTC; CDR3 protein: CASTQGVRSSETQYF; J gene: TRBJ2-5; D gene: .; clone size: .; CDR3 length: 15; V gene: TRBV3-1
CDR3 DNA: TGCGCCAGCAGCCAAGACTACAGGGACCCTGTCACAGATACGCAGTATTTT; CDR3 protein: CASSQDYRDPVTDTQYF; J gene: TRBJ2-3; D gene: .; clone size: many; CDR3 length: 17; V gene: TRBV4-3
CDR3 DNA: TGTGCCAGCAGTTCCGTCGGCGCACCCCTCCACTTT; CDR3 protein: CASSSVGAPLHF; J gene: TRBJ1-6; D gene: .; clone size: .; CDR3 length: 12; V gene: TRBV6-2/TRBV6-3
CDR3 DNA: TGCGCCAGCAGCCCCCGCAGGAACGATGGCTACACCTTC; CDR3 protein: CASSPRRNDGYTF; J gene: TRBJ1-2; D gene: .; clone size: .; CDR3 length: 13; V gene: TRBV4-3
CDR3 DNA: TGCAGCTTATCAGATGTAGGGTCACCCCTCCACTTT; CDR3 protein: CSLSDVGSPLHF; J gene: TRBJ1-6; D gene: .; clone size: .; CDR3 length: 12; V gene: TRBV20-1
CDR3 DNA: TGTGCCAGCACCCCTGGAACTAGCTCCTACAATGAGCAGTTCTTC; CDR3 protein: CASTPGTSSYNEQFF; J gene: TRBJ2-1; D gene: .; clone size: .; CDR3 length: 15; V gene: TRBV3-1
CDR3 DNA: TGCGCCAGCAGCGCGGACAGCGAAGCTTTCTTT; CDR3 protein: CASSADSEAFF; J gene: TRBJ1-1; D gene: .; clone size: many; CDR3 length: 11; V gene: TRBV5-1
CDR3 DNA: TGTGCCAGCAGCTTAGCAACAGGCTACGAGCAGTACTTC; CDR3 protein: CASSLATGYEQYF; J gene: TRBJ2-7; D gene: .; clone size: many; CDR3 length: 13; V gene: TRBV11-2
CDR3 DNA: TGCAGCGTTGAGGTGACAGGAGGAGGGGAGACCCAGTACTTC; CDR3 protein: CSVEVTGGGETQYF; J gene: TRBJ2-5; D gene: .; clone size: few; CDR3 length: 14; V gene: TRBV29-1
CDR3 DNA: TGCAGTGCTAGAGCAACAGCGGGGGGCTACAATGAGCAGTTCTTC; CDR3 protein: CSARATAGGYNEQFF; J gene: TRBJ2-1; D gene: TRBD2; clone size: few; CDR3 length: 15; V gene: TRBV20-1
CDR3 DNA: TGCAGTGCTAGTAGCGGGAGGGCTAACAATGAGCAGTTCTTC; CDR3 protein: CSASSGRANNEQFF; J gene: TRBJ2-1; D gene: TRBD2; clone size: many; CDR3 length: 14; V gene: TRBV20-1
CDR3 DNA: TGCAGTGCTAGTGGTGACAGTAATTCACCCCTCCACTTT; CDR3 protein: CSASGDSNSPLHF; J gene: TRBJ1-6; D gene: .; clone size: few; CDR3 length: 13; V gene: TRBV20-1
CDR3 DNA: TGTGCCAGCAGTTTATTCACAGGGGAGGGTGAGCAGTACTTC; CDR3 protein: CASSLFTGEGEQYF; J gene: TRBJ2-7; D gene: .; clone size: many; CDR3 length: 14; V gene: TRBV28
CDR3 DNA: TGCAGTGCGGCGACAGGGAACGAGCAGTACTTC; CDR3 protein: CSAATGNEQYF; J gene: TRBJ2-7; D gene: TRBD1; clone size: few; CDR3 length: 11; V gene: TRBV20-1
CDR3 DNA: TGCAGCGCCACTCGGGACACTTACGAGCAGTACTTC; CDR3 protein: CSATRDTYEQYF; J gene: TRBJ2-7; D gene: .; clone size: many; CDR3 length: 12; V gene: TRBV29-1
CDR3 DNA: TGCAGTGCTAGAGTTGCTGCTGCAACTAATGAAAAACTGTTTTTT; CDR3 protein: CSARVAAATNEKLFF; J gene: TRBJ1-4; D gene: .; clone size: .; CDR3 length: 15; V gene: TRBV20-1
CDR3 DNA: TGTGCCAGCAGCTTCCAGGCCCAGCCCAATGAGCAGTTCTTC; CDR3 protein: CASSFQAQPNEQFF; J gene: TRBJ2-1; D gene: .; clone size: many; CDR3 length: 14; V gene: TRBV11-1
CDR3 DNA: TGCGCCAGCAGCTTGGCACCCGGGTCGGGGGAGACCCAGTACTTC; CDR3 protein: CASSLAPGSGETQYF; J gene: TRBJ2-5; D gene: .; clone size: few; CDR3 length: 15; V gene: TRBV5-1
CDR3 DNA: TGCAGTGCTAGACCCCGGACTAGCGCAGATACGCAGTATTTT; CDR3 protein: CSARPRTSADTQYF; J gene: TRBJ2-3; D gene: TRBD2; clone size: many; CDR3 length: 14; V gene: TRBV20-1
CDR3 DNA: TGTGCCAGCAGTCCCCAGACAGGAGACACTGAAGCTTTCTTT; CDR3 protein: CASSPQTGDTEAFF; J gene: TRBJ1-1; D gene: .; clone size: .; CDR3 length: 14; V gene: TRBV6-1
CDR3 DNA: TGCACCAGGGGCCGAACTTGGGAAAATGAGCAGTTCTTC; CDR3 protein: CTRGRTWENEQFF; J gene: TRBJ2-1; D gene: .; clone size: .; CDR3 length: 13; V gene: TRBV29-1
CDR3 DNA: TGCAGCGTTGGAGGGACAGGGAACACCGGGGAGCTGTTTTTT; CDR3 protein: CSVGGTGNTGELFF; J gene: TRBJ2-2; D gene: TRBD1; clone size: few; CDR3 length: 14; V gene: TRBV29-1
CDR3 DNA: TGTGCCAGCAGTTTCAACAGGGGGCTCGGCGAGCAGTACTTC; CDR3 protein: CASSFNRGLGEQYF; J gene: TRBJ2-7; D gene: TRBD1; clone size: many; CDR3 length: 14; V gene: TRBV6-5
CDR3 DNA: TGTGCCAGCCTGGAGCGCACCGGGGAGCTGTTTTTT; CDR3 protein: CASLERTGELFF; J gene: TRBJ2-2; D gene: .; clone size: .; CDR3 length: 12; V gene: TRBV7-9
CDR3 DNA: TGCGCCAGCAGGGTACAGGGGGCCGGCACTGAAGCTTTCTTT; CDR3 protein: CASRVQGAGTEAFF; J gene: TRBJ1-1; D gene: TRBD1; clone size: many; CDR3 length: 14; V gene: TRBV4-3
CDR3 DNA: TGTGCCAGCAGCTTAGGAGGGGCTGAAGAGACCCAGTACTTC; CDR3 protein: CASSLGGAEETQYF; J gene: TRBJ2-5; D gene: .; clone size: few; CDR3 length: 14; V gene: TRBV7-9
CDR3 DNA: TGTGCCAGCAGCCTCCATGAGCAGTTCTTC; CDR3 protein: CASSLHEQFF; J gene: TRBJ2-1; D gene: .; clone size: many; CDR3 length: 10; V gene: TRBV28
CDR3 DNA: TGTGCCACGACGAGGTGGTGGGCAGGGGGTAGTGAGCAGTTCTTC; CDR3 protein: CATTRWWAGGSEQFF; J gene: TRBJ2-1; D gene: TRBD1; clone size: few; CDR3 length: 15; V gene: TRBV2
CDR3 DNA: TGCAGTGCTAGAGTTGCTACCTACAATGAGCAGTTCTTC; CDR3 protein: CSARVATYNEQFF; J gene: TRBJ2-1; D gene: .; clone size: few; CDR3 length: 13; V gene: TRBV20-1
CDR3 DNA: TGCAGCGTTGAAGAGATGAGGGGCGGGCAGGGAGATACGCAGTATTTT; CDR3 protein: CSVEEMRGGQGDTQYF; J gene: TRBJ2-3; D gene: .; clone size: few; CDR3 length: 16; V gene: TRBV29-1
CDR3 DNA: TGTGCCACCAGTTTAACAACAGGGGAGGGGGAGACCCAGTACTTC; CDR3 protein: CATSLTTGEGETQYF; J gene: TRBJ2-5; D gene: .; clone size: many; CDR3 length: 15; V gene: TRBV12-3/TRBV12-4